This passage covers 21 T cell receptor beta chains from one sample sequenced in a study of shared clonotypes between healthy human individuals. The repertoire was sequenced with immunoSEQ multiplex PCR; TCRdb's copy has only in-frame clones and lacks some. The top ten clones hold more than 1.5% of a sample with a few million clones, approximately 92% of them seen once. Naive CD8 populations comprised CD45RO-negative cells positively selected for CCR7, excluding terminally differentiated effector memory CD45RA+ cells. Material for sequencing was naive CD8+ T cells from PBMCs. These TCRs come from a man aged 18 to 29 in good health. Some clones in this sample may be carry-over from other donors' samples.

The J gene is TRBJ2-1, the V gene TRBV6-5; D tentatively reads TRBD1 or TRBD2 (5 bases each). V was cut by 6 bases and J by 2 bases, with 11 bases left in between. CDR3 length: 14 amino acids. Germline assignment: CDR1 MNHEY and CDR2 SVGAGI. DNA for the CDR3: TGTGCCAGCAGCAATGGGGGAGCCTACAATGAGCAGTTCTTC. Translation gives CASSNGGAYNEQFF.

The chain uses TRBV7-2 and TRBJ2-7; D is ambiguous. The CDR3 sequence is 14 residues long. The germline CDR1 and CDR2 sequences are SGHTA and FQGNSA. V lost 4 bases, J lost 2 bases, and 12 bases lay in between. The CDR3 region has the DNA TGTGCCAGCAGCTCTGACCCCGGCACCTACGAGCAGTACTTC. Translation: CASSSDPGTYEQYF. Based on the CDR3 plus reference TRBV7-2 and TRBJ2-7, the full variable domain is GAGVSQSPSNKVTEKGKDVELRCDPISGHTALYWYRQSLGQGLEFLIYFQGNSAPDKSGLPSDRFSAERTGGSVSTLTIQRTQQEDSAVYLCASSSDPGTYEQYFGPGTRLTVT.

The CDR3 is CASSSMTGERYGYTF. Written as DNA, the CDR3 is TGTGCCAGCAGCTCCATGACAGGGGAACGCTATGGCTACACCTTC. V is TRBV5-4 and J is TRBJ1-2, with 8 bases fitting TRBD1. Germline CDR1 and CDR2: SGHNT and YYREEE (reference sequence). The CDR3 is 15 amino acids. V was pared by 3 bases and J by 4 bases, with 8 bases of the junction left unmatched.

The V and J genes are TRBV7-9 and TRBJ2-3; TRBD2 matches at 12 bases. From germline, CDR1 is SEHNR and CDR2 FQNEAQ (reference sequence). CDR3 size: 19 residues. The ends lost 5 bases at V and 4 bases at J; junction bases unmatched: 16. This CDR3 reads CASSTPGLAGGLRADTQYF. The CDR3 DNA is TGTGCCAGCAGCACCCCCGGGCTAGCGGGAGGGCTTAGGGCAGATACGCAGTATTTT.

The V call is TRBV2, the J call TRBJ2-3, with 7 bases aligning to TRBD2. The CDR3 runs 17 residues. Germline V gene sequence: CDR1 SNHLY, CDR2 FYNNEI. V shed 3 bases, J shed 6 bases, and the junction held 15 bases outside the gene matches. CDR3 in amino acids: CASSDGQAGVLRDTQYF. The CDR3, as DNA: TGTGCCAGCAGTGATGGCCAGGCGGGGGTCCTTCGGGATACGCAGTATTTT.

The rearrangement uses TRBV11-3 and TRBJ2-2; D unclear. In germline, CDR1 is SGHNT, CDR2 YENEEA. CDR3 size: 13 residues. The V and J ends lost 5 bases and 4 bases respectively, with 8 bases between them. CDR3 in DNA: TGTGCCAGCAGCCAATCCCCCACCGGGGAGCTGTTTTTT. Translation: CASSQSPTGELFF.

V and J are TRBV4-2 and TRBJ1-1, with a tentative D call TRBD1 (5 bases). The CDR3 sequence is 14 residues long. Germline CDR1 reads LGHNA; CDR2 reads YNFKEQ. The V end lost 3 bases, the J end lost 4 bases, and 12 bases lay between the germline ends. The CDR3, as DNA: TGTGCCAGCAGCCATCGTGGGGGTAGCACTGAAGCTTTCTTT. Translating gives CASSHRGGSTEAFF.

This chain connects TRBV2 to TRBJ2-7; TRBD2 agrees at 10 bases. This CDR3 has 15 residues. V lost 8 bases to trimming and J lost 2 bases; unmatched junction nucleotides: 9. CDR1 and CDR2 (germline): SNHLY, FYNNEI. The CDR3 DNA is TGTGCCAGCCAAAAAACTAGCGGGGCTACCTACGAGCAGTACTTC. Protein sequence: CASQKTSGATYEQYF.

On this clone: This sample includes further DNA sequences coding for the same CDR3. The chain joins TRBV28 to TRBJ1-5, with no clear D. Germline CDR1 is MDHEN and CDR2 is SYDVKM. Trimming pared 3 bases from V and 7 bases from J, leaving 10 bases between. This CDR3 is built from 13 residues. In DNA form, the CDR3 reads TGTGCCAGCAGTTTGGGGTTTGGGCAGCCCCAGCATTTT. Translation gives CASSLGFGQPQHF.

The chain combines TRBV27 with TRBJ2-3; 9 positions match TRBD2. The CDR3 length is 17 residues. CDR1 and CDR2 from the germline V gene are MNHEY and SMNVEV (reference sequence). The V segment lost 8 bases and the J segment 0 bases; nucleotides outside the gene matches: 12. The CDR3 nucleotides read TGTGCCAGCTCGGCGTCTAGCGGGACCCCTAGCACAGATACGCAGTATTTT. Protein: CASSASSGTPSTDTQYF.

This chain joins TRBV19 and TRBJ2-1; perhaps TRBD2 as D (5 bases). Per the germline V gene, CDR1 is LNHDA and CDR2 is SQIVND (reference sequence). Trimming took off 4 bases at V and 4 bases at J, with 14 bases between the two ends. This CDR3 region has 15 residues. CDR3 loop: CASSSFRDTYNEQFF. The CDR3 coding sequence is TGTGCCAGTAGTAGCTTTCGGGATACTTACAATGAGCAGTTCTTC.

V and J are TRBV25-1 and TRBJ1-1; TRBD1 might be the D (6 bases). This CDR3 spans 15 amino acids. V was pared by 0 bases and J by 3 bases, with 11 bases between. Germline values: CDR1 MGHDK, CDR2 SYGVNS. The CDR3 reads CASSEYRGGYTEAFF. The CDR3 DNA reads TGTGCCAGCAGTGAATATAGAGGGGGGTACACTGAAGCTTTCTTT.

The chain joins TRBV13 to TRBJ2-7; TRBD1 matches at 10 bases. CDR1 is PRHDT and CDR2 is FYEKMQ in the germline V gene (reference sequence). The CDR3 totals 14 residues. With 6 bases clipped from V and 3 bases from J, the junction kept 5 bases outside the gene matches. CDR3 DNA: TGTGCCAGCAGTACCTGGGACAGGGGCTACGAGCAGTACTTC. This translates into CASSTWDRGYEQYF.

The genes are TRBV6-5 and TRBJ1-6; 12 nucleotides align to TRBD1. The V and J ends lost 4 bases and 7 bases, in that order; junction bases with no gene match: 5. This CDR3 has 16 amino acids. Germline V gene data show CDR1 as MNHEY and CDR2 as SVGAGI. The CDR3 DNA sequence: TGTGCCAGCAGTTTCATGGGACAGGGGGCGAATTCACCCCTCCACTTT. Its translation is CASSFMGQGANSPLHF.

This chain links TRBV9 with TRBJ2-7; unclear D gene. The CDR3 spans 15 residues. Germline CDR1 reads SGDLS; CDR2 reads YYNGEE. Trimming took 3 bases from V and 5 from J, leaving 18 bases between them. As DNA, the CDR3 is TGTGCCAGCAGCGGGACCCAGGTTAATCGAAACGAGCAGTACTTC. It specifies CASSGTQVNRNEQYF.

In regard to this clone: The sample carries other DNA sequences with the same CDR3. CDR3 protein: CASSYSPTYEQYF. The CDR3 DNA is TGTGCCAGCAGTTACTCACCCACCTACGAGCAGTACTTC. V usage is TRBV6-5 and J usage is TRBJ2-7; D is unresolved. V gave up 0 bases and J gave up 2 bases, with 5 bases separating them. CDR1 and CDR2 from the germline V gene are MNHEY and SVGAGI. This CDR3 region has 13 residues.

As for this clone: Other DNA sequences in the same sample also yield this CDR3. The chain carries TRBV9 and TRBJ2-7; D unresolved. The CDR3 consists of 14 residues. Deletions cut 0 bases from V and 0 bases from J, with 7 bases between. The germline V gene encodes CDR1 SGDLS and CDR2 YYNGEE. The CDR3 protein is CASSVGLSSYEQYF. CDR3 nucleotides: TGTGCCAGCAGCGTAGGCCTCAGCTCCTACGAGCAGTACTTC. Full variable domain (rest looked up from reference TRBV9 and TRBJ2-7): DSGVTQTPKHLITATGQRVTLRCSPRSGDLSVYWYQQSLDQGLQFLIQYYNGEERAKGNILERFSAQQFPDLHSELNLSSLELGDSALYFCASSVGLSSYEQYFGPGTRLTVT.

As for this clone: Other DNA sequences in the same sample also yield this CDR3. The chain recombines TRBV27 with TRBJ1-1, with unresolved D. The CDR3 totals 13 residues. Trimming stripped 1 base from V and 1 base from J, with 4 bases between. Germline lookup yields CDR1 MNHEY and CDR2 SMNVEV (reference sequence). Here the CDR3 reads CASSLLQNTEAFF. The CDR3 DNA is TGTGCCAGCAGTTTATTACAGAACACTGAAGCTTTCTTT.

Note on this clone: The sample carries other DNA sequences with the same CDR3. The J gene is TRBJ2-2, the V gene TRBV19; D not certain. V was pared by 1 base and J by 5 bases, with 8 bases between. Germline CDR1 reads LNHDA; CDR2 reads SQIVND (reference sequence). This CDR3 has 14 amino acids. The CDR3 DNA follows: TGTGCCAGTAGTATAGTAGGGCTAACCGGGGAGCTGTTTTTT. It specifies CASSIVGLTGELFF.

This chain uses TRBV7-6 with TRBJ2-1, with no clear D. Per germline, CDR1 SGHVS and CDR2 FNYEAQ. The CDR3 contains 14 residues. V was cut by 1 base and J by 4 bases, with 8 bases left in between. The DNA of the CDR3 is TGTGCCAGCAGCTTAGAGTACCGATACAATGAGCAGTTCTTC. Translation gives CASSLEYRYNEQFF.

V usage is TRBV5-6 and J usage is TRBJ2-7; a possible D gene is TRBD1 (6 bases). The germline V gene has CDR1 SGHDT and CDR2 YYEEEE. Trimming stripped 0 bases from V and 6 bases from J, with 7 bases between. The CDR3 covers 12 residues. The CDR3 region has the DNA TGTGCCAGCAGCTTGGGGGACACCGAGCAGTACTTC. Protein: CASSLGDTEQYF.